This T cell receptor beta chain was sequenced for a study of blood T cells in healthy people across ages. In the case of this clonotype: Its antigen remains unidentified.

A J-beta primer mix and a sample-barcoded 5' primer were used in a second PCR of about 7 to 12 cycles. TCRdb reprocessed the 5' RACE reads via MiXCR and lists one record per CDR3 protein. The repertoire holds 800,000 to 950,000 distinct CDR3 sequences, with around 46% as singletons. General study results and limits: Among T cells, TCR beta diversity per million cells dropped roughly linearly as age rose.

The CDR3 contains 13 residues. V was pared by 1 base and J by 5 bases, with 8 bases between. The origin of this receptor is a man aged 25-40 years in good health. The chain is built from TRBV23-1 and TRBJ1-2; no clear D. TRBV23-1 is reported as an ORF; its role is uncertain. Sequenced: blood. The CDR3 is CASSQYGKYGYTF. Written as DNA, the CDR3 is TGCGCCAGCAGTCAATATGGGAAATATGGCTACACCTTC.